In its sample, the clone carrying this TCR beta chain is medium-sized (0.01 to 0.1%). Antigen specificity is unknown. CDR3 size: 15 residues. Germline CDR1 is SGHRS and CDR2 is YFSETQ. V gave up 2 bases and J gave up 7 bases; unmatched junction bases: 7. Study-wide results and limits: The larger cohort examined one V-J beta rearrangement, not whole repertoires. Tumor Tregs overlapped most with tumor, then blood, naive CD4+ cells. In terms of TCR gene usage, tumor memory CD4+ T cells clustered together with blood and lymph node memory CD4+ cells, as well as with lymph node naive CD4+ cells.

Constant-region reverse primers amplified full-length variable regions, followed by semi-nested Nested Universal Primer A PCR. One entry per CDR3 protein results from TCRdb running MiXCR on the 5' RACE reads. Found here are fewer than 8,500 distinct CDR3 sequences, more than 30% of them singletons; the top ten hold 6% to 7%. The gene calls are TRBV5-1 and TRBJ1-1, with 11 bases matching TRBD1. The specimen was tumor-infiltrating memory CD4+ T cells sorted from the breast tumor. The subset: memory CD4+ T cells, CD4+CD45RO+CD25-. The TCR comes from a female donor with breast cancer. CDR3 protein: CASSLPGQGVLEAFF. The CDR3 nucleotides read TGCGCCAGCAGCTTACCGGGACAGGGGGTTCTTGAAGCTTTCTTT.